The text below deals with one T cell receptor beta chain. Its specificity is not known. PCR involved 60 Vbeta and 13 Jbeta primers. TCRdb's table, derived via immunoSEQ multiplex PCR, lists solely in-frame clones and lacks some. The sample includes fewer than 150,000 clones, around three quarters of them seen just once. This sample was taken from a study of cytomegalovirus exposure and HLA in healthy donors. General study results and limits: An analysis done earlier found most TCR beta V segments productive about 87% or about 30% of the time.

Germline CDR1 is MGHRA and CDR2 is YSYEKL. The CDR3 sequence is 14 residues long. J was trimmed by 8 bases and V by 2 bases; bases with no gene match: 4. V usage is TRBV4-1 and J usage is TRBJ1-4; 8 nucleotides line up with TRBD1. Sequencing was done on a sample of PBMCs. The clonotype originates from a man aged 40-49 years in good health and CMV-seropositive. The CDR3 coding sequence is TGCGCCAGCAGCCAAACACGGACAGGGGAAAAACTGTTTTTT. Encoded protein: CASSQTRTGEKLFF.